A single sample gave rise to the 17 T cell receptor beta chains below, sequenced in a study of blood T cell repertoires in COVID-19 (dated by TCRdb to 2019 to 2021). The library was built by means of the immunoSEQ multiplex PCR assay. In TCRdb, the immuneACCESS table is reduced to in-frame sequences with V and J assigned. These tables do not hold every clone; where another copy was compared, an unresolved V gene accounts for under half, and the others remain unexplained. Recorded for this sample are around 200,000 clones; 85% of them occurred a single time. The ten largest clonotypes hold under 20% of the sample. Sequenced input: PBMCs or T cells enriched from blood (not recorded which). The receptors derive from a man aged 35 to 55 who had recovered from COVID-19.

This chain links TRBV7-8 with TRBJ2-7, with D possibly matching TRBD1 (5 bases). Trimming stripped 5 bases from V and 4 bases from J, with 9 bases between. This CDR3 is 12 amino acids long. Germline-derived CDR1 and CDR2 are SGHVS and FQNEAQ. DNA of the CDR3: TGTGCCAGCAGCCAAGACAGATACGAGCAGTACTTC. Its protein product is CASSQDRYEQYF.

The chain uses TRBV19 and TRBJ2-3; tentatively, D is TRBD2 (8 bases). The CDR3 consists of 15 residues. The V end lost 6 bases, the J end lost 2 bases, and 15 bases lay between the germline ends. The germline gives CDR1 LNHDA, CDR2 SQIVND (reference sequence). The CDR3: CASSGRDRITDTQYF. CDR3 sequence (DNA): TGTGCCAGTAGCGGGAGGGACAGAATCACAGATACGCAGTATTTT. Supplemented by reference TRBV19 and TRBJ2-3, the full variable domain reads DGGITQSPKYLFRKEGQNVTLSCEQNLNHDAMYWYRQDPGQGLRLIYYSQIVNDFQKGDIAEGYSVSREKKESFPLTVTSAQKNPTAFYLCASSGRDRITDTQYFGPGTRLTVL.

The chain couples TRBV28 to TRBJ1-2, with TRBD1 identical over 8 bases. V lost 2 bases and J lost 8; bases outside the gene matches: 10. CDR1 MDHEN and CDR2 SYDVKM come from the germline V gene. The CDR3 runs 15 residues. CDR3 residues: CASSLIGTGRGGYTF. The CDR3 bases are TGTGCCAGCAGTTTAATAGGGACAGGCCGGGGGGGCTACACCTTC.

The V call is TRBV7-2, the J call TRBJ2-7; 11 bases line up with TRBD2. CDR3 length: 16 residues. Germline V gene lookup returns CDR1 SGHTA and CDR2 FQGNSA. The V and J ends lost 5 bases and 2 bases, in that order; junction bases with no gene match: 8. For the CDR3, the DNA is TGTGCCAGCAGCAAAATAGCGGGAGGGGCCCCCTACGAGCAGTACTTC. It is translated as CASSKIAGGAPYEQYF.

This sequence joins TRBV29-1 and TRBJ1-2, with D possibly being TRBD1 (5 bases). Trimming cost V 6 bases and J 0 bases, with 11 bases left between them. Germline V CDR1 and CDR2: SQVTM, ANQGSEA. The CDR3 contains 13 residues. In DNA, the CDR3 is TGCAGCGTAAAAGGGGTATCTAACTATGGCTACACCTTC. Encoded protein: CSVKGVSNYGYTF.

The chain recombines TRBV9 with TRBJ2-6, with TRBD1 matching 11 bases. The CDR3 is 17 amino acids. In germline, CDR1 is SGDLS, CDR2 YYNGEE. V shed 4 bases and J 2 bases; nucleotides not matched to a gene: 5. The CDR3 DNA reads TGTGCCAGCAGCTTTAGGACAGGGGGCGCTGGGGCCAACGTCCTGACTTTC. This codes for CASSFRTGGAGANVLTF.

The rearrangement links TRBV6-2 or TRBV6-3 to TRBJ2-5, with 11 bases fitting TRBD2. CDR1 is MNHEY, CDR2 SVGEGT, per germline. This CDR3 has 14 amino acids. With V trimmed by 4 bases and J by 5 bases, 3 bases remained unmatched. CDR3: CASSFSGRDETQYF. DNA for the CDR3: TGTGCCAGCAGTTTTAGCGGGAGGGATGAGACCCAGTACTTC.

V gene TRBV2 combines with J gene TRBJ2-7; 12 nucleotides line up with TRBD2. Germline CDR1 and CDR2: SNHLY and FYNNEI. CDR3 length: 14 amino acids. With V trimmed by 6 bases and J by 4 bases, 4 bases remained unmatched. This CDR3 is CASSRTSGIYEQYF. CDR3 in DNA: TGTGCCAGCAGCCGGACTAGCGGGATTTACGAGCAGTACTTC.

This clone was seen once. This chain joins TRBV19 and TRBJ2-1, with D perhaps TRBD2 (6 bases). Germline CDR1 and CDR2: LNHDA and SQIVND (reference sequence). This CDR3 is 16 amino acids long. V was clipped by 5 bases and J by 5 bases, with 19 bases between them. The CDR3 protein is CASSYGGAHGDNEQFF. The CDR3, as DNA: TGTGCCAGTAGTTATGGCGGGGCCCATGGGGACAATGAGCAGTTCTTC. Drawing the rest from reference TRBV19 and TRBJ2-1, the complete variable domain is DGGITQSPKYLFRKEGQNVTLSCEQNLNHDAMYWYRQDPGQGLRLIYYSQIVNDFQKGDIAEGYSVSREKKESFPLTVTSAQKNPTAFYLCASSYGGAHGDNEQFFGPGTRLTVL.

The rearrangement uses TRBV30 and TRBJ2-1, with a possible D match to TRBD2 (6 bases). The CDR3 contains 17 residues. Germline V gene lookup returns CDR1 GTSNPN and CDR2 SVGIG (reference sequence). Trimming stripped 3 bases from V and 0 bases from J, with 18 bases between. CDR3 sequence: CAWSPRTGRSSYNEQFF. In DNA form, the CDR3 reads TGTGCCTGGAGCCCACGCACGGGGAGGAGCTCCTACAATGAGCAGTTCTTC.

The gene calls are TRBV7-9 and TRBJ1-6; maybe TRBD1 (6 bases). Between the trimmed V and J ends, which lost 2 bases and 6 bases, there was a span of 20 bases. Germline lookup yields CDR1 SEHNR and CDR2 FQNEAQ (reference sequence). The length of the CDR3 is 18 residues. This chain's CDR3 is CASSLPASGVSGNSPLHF. The CDR3 coding sequence is TGTGCCAGCAGCTTACCTGCATCAGGGGTGTCCGGTAATTCACCCCTCCACTTT.

This clone has a handful of counts. This chain connects TRBV29-1 to TRBJ1-1; D remains unclear. Germline values: CDR1 SQVTM, CDR2 ANQGSEA. Trimming took 6 bases from V and 4 from J, leaving 12 bases between them. This CDR3 contains 12 residues. The CDR3 loop reads CSVFSVRTEAFF. The CDR3 nucleotides read TGCAGCGTGTTTAGCGTACGCACTGAAGCTTTCTTT.

This clone was picked up one time. The chain has TRBV6-5 and TRBJ1-3, with a possible D match to TRBD1 (6 bases). Germline V gene lookup returns CDR1 MNHEY and CDR2 SVGAGI. V lost 6 bases and J 2 bases, leaving 11 bases between the germline ends. CDR3 size: 14 residues. The chain's CDR3 is CASRAQGAGNTIYF. For the CDR3, the DNA is TGTGCCAGCAGGGCACAGGGAGCTGGAAACACCATATATTTT.

V usage is TRBV7-3 and J usage is TRBJ2-2; 7 bases fit TRBD2. The CDR3 extends over 15 amino acids. V was clipped by 2 bases and J by 1 base; unmatched bases: 1. Germline V lookup: CDR1 SGHTA, CDR2 FQGTGA. In nucleotides, the CDR3 is TGTGCCAGCAGCTTACGCGGGGGGAACACCGGGGAGCTGTTTTTT. Its protein product is CASSLRGGNTGELFF.

The V call is TRBV11-3, the J call TRBJ2-7; 9 nucleotides agree with TRBD1. V lost 5 bases and J lost 3; bases outside the gene matches: 5. This CDR3 is 14 amino acids long. Germline values: CDR1 SGHNT, CDR2 YENEEA. CDR3 sequence reads: CASSHRDRVYEQYF. The CDR3 bases are TGTGCCAGCAGCCACCGGGACAGGGTCTACGAGCAGTACTTC.

V usage is TRBV13 and J usage is TRBJ1-4, with 8 nucleotides matching TRBD1. V lost 3 bases, J lost 5 bases, and 11 bases stayed unmatched. CDR1 is PRHDT, CDR2 FYEKMQ, per germline (reference sequence). The CDR3 consists of 17 residues. The CDR3 bases are TGTGCCAGCAGCTTTTTATCAGGGGGCGTAGCCAATGAAAAACTGTTTTTT. It translates to CASSFLSGGVANEKLFF.

The chain recombines TRBV5-6 with TRBJ1-2; D is undetermined. The ends were cut back, 4 bases at V and 11 bases at J, with 12 bases in the middle. Germline CDR1 and CDR2: SGHDT and YYEEEE. The CDR3 covers 11 residues. The CDR3 reads CASSLGRLYTF. CDR3 nucleotide sequence: TGTGCCAGCAGCCTCGGTCGACTTTACACCTTC. Complete variable domain (other parts from reference TRBV5-6 and TRBJ1-2): DAGVTQSPTHLIKTRGQQVTLRCSPKSGHDTVSWYQQALGQGPQFIFQYYEEEERQRGNFPDRFSGHQFPNYSSELNVNALLLGDSALYLCASSLGRLYTFGSGTRLTVV.